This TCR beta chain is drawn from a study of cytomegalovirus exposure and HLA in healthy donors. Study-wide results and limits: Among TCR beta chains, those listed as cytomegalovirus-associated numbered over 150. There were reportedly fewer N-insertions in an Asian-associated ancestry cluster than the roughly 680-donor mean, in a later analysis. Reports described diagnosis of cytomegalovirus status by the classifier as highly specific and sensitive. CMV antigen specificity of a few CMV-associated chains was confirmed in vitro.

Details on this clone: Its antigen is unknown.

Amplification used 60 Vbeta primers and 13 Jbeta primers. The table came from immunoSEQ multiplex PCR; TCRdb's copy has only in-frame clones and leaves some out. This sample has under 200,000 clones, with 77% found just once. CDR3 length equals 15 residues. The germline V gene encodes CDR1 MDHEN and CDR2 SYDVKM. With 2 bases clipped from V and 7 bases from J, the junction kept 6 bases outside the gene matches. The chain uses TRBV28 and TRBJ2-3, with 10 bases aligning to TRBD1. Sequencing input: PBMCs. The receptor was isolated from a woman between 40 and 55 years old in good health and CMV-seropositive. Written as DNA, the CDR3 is TGTGCCAGCAGTTTAAGGGACAGGGGATCATATACGCAGTATTTT. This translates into CASSLRDRGSYTQYF.